A selection of T cell receptor beta chains follows, all from one sample in a study of T-cell reconstitution after alpha-beta-depleted transplantation in children. TCRdb reprocessed the PCR reads via MiXCR and lists one record per CDR3 protein. Among about 980,000 distinct CDR3 sequences listed, less than 30% were seen once. The starting material was PBMCs, mostly from graft donor cells, obtained 360 days after TCRalphabeta/CD19-depleted stem cell transplant. All receptors derive from a boy under two years old who had a stem cell transplant for SCID, so the T cells may come from the graft donor. The CDR3 runs from the conserved cysteine through the conserved F or W. Fields, in order: J gene, clone size, V gene, D gene, CDR3 DNA, CDR3 protein. D genes are given only for firm matches. Only some rows state a clone size, as once, few, many or a class for expanded clones.

J gene: TRBJ2-5
clone size: few
V gene: TRBV7-9
D gene: .
CDR3 DNA: TGTGCCAGCAGCATGGGGACGAAGTACCAAGAGACCCAGTACTTC
CDR3 protein: CASSMGTKYQETQYF

J gene: TRBJ2-3
clone size: few
V gene: TRBV5-1
D gene: .
CDR3 DNA: TGCGCCAGCAGCCTACGGGGCCAAAGCACAGATACGCAGTATTTT
CDR3 protein: CASSLRGQSTDTQYF

J gene: TRBJ2-1
clone size: .
V gene: TRBV28
D gene: TRBD2
CDR3 DNA: TGTGCCAGCATTGAGCGGGGGTGGAACAATGAGCAGTTCTTC
CDR3 protein: CASIERGWNNEQFF

J gene: TRBJ2-7
clone size: few
V gene: TRBV2
D gene: TRBD1
CDR3 DNA: TGTGCCAGCAGCGAAACCGGGACAGTGACCTACGAGCAGTACTTC
CDR3 protein: CASSETGTVTYEQYF

J gene: TRBJ2-2
clone size: .
V gene: TRBV12-3/TRBV12-4
D gene: .
CDR3 DNA: TGTGCCAGCAGTTGGGACGTGGCCGGGGAGCTGTTTTTT
CDR3 protein: CASSWDVAGELFF

J gene: TRBJ2-5
clone size: many
V gene: TRBV4-2
D gene: TRBD1
CDR3 DNA: TGTGCCAGCAGCCAAGATCAGACAGGGCCTTACCAAGAGACCCAGTACTTC
CDR3 protein: CASSQDQTGPYQETQYF

J gene: TRBJ2-5
clone size: .
V gene: TRBV24-1
D gene: .
CDR3 DNA: TGTGCCACCAGTGATTTGAAGGGTCCGGGGGAGACCCAGTACTTC
CDR3 protein: CATSDLKGPGETQYF

J gene: TRBJ2-1
clone size: once
V gene: TRBV5-1
D gene: .
CDR3 DNA: TGCGCCAGCAGCTTGTACCCGGGGGCCCGATACAATGAGCAGTTCTTC
CDR3 protein: CASSLYPGARYNEQFF

J gene: TRBJ2-5
clone size: few
V gene: TRBV3-1
D gene: .
CDR3 DNA: TGTGCCAGCAGCCAAGGGACAAAGGAAGAGACCCAGTACTTC
CDR3 protein: CASSQGTKEETQYF

J gene: TRBJ2-7
clone size: .
V gene: TRBV5-1
D gene: .
CDR3 DNA: TGCGCCAGCAGCTTGGAGCCACTAGTGAAGGACGAGCAGTACTTC
CDR3 protein: CASSLEPLVKDEQYF

J gene: TRBJ2-6
clone size: few
V gene: TRBV5-1
D gene: TRBD1
CDR3 DNA: TGCGCCAGCAGCCCCTTGACAGGGCCGGCGGGGGCCAACGTCCTGACTTTC
CDR3 protein: CASSPLTGPAGANVLTF